This T cell receptor beta chain was sequenced during a study of shared clonotypes between healthy human individuals. J lost 5 bases, V lost 1 base, and 19 bases had no gene match. The CDR3 has 19 amino acids. Germline lookup yields CDR1 SGHTA and CDR2 FQGNSA. Method: immunoSEQ multiplex PCR; TCRdb's copy keeps in-frame clones and lacks some. The table includes approximately 2,000,000 clones, around 90% detected once. The sequence was collected from a man aged 18 to 29 in good health. Some clones in this sample may be carry-over from other donors' samples. V and J are TRBV7-2 and TRBJ1-1, with 7 positions matching TRBD1. Source material: naive CD4+ T cells from PBMCs. As for subset: CD45RA+ positively selected. CDR3 residues: CASSLVRQGSVIPTTEAFF. The CDR3 DNA follows: TGTGCCAGCAGCTTAGTTAGACAGGGTTCCGTGATCCCGACAACTGAAGCTTTCTTT. Looking up the rest from reference TRBV7-2 and TRBJ1-1 gives the full variable domain: GAGVSQSPSNKVTEKGKDVELRCDPISGHTALYWYRQSLGQGLEFLIYFQGNSAPDKSGLPSDRFSAERTGGSVSTLTIQRTQQEDSAVYLCASSLVRQGSVIPTTEAFFGQGTRLTVV.